The entry below describes one T cell receptor (beta chain). The antigen is unknown. Other DNA sequences from this sample encode an identical CDR3 as well. This table comes from immunoSEQ multiplex PCR, and its TCRdb copy is limited to in-frame clones, with some not included. The data hold about a million clones, with approximately 80% observed a single time. The record originates from a study of shared clonotypes between healthy human individuals. Study outcomes and limitations: The small donor group covered limited genetic and exposure diversity.

In germline, CDR1 is SGHRS, CDR2 YFSETQ. This CDR3 is built from 13 residues. The V and J ends lost 3 bases and 1 base respectively, with 7 bases between them. Nashville, Tennessee was home to all donors, who were Caucasian adults. A CD45RA-negative memory subset and a CD45RA+ naive subset were separated from the CD4+ cells. Sequencing input: memory CD4+ T cells sorted from blood. Subset defined: CD45RA-negative fraction. The gene calls are TRBV5-1 and TRBJ1-1; TRBD1 might be the D (6 bases). The receptor's source is a man aged 18 to 30 in good health. The CDR3 bases are TGCGCCAGCAGCTCGACAGGGAACACTGAAGCTTTCTTT. Encoded protein: CASSSTGNTEAFF.